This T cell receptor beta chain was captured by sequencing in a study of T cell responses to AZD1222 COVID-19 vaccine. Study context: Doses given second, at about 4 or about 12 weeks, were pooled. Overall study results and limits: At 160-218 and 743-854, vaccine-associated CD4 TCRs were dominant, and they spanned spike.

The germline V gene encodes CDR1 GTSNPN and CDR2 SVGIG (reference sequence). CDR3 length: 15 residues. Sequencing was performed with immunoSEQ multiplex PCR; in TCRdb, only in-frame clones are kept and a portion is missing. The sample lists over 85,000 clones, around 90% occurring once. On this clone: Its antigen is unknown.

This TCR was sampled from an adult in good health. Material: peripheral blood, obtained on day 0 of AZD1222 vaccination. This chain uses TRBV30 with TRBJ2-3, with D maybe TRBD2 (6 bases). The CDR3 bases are TGTGCAGCAACCGCGGGGCGGGGCCTAACAGATACGCAGTATTTT. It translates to CAATAGRGLTDTQYF.